The rows below give T cell receptor beta chains drawn from one sample of a study of shared clonotypes between healthy human individuals. Some clones are missing from TCRdb's copy, which holds only in-frame ones; the method was immunoSEQ multiplex PCR. The table includes approximately 350,000 clones, about 74% detected once. The sequenced sample was memory CD4+ T cells sorted from blood. These receptors originate from a man younger than 40 in good health. Both conserved end residues are trimmed from each CDR3. D genes are given only for firm matches.

V gene: TRBV28
D gene: NA
J gene: TRBJ1-1
CDR3 protein: ASTNDRPMNTEAF

V gene: TRBV5-6
D gene: NA
J gene: TRBJ1-2
CDR3 protein: ASSFGENYGYT

V gene: TRBV28
D gene: TRBD1
J gene: TRBJ1-1
CDR3 protein: ASSFPRTGRGTEAF

V gene: TRBV11-2
D gene: NA
J gene: TRBJ2-7
CDR3 protein: ASSLVDRQY

V gene: TRBV11-2
D gene: TRBD2
J gene: TRBJ2-3
CDR3 protein: ASSPPRRLAGITDTQY

V gene: TRBV4-3
D gene: NA
J gene: TRBJ2-2
CDR3 protein: ASSQEYGGVTGELF

V gene: TRBV20-1
D gene: NA
J gene: TRBJ2-3
CDR3 protein: SAWDSDTQY

V gene: TRBV19
D gene: TRBD1
J gene: TRBJ1-2
CDR3 protein: ASSRTGSNYGYT

V gene: TRBV19
D gene: NA
J gene: TRBJ2-2
CDR3 protein: AIFPDKRTNTGELF

V gene: TRBV18
D gene: NA
J gene: TRBJ2-7
CDR3 protein: ASSPLPGGRSYEQY

V gene: TRBV10-1
D gene: NA
J gene: TRBJ2-1
CDR3 protein: ASSANRDYNEQF

V gene: TRBV5-6
D gene: NA
J gene: TRBJ2-5
CDR3 protein: ASSQRLPQTQY

V gene: TRBV7-2
D gene: NA
J gene: TRBJ2-1
CDR3 protein: ASSRSREQF

V gene: TRBV5-1
D gene: NA
J gene: TRBJ2-5
CDR3 protein: ASSSERAGETQY

V gene: TRBV11-2
D gene: NA
J gene: TRBJ2-1
CDR3 protein: ASSLVQGSEQF

V gene: TRBV7-2
D gene: TRBD2
J gene: TRBJ2-1
CDR3 protein: ASSPLAGGYNEQF

V gene: TRBV28
D gene: TRBD1
J gene: TRBJ2-6
CDR3 protein: ASSSGQGRSGANVLT

V gene: TRBV18
D gene: TRBD1
J gene: TRBJ2-5
CDR3 protein: ASSPGQGLVQETQY

V gene: TRBV11-2
D gene: TRBD2
J gene: TRBJ2-7
CDR3 protein: ASSSVAGAGYEQY

V gene: TRBV7-2
D gene: NA
J gene: TRBJ2-1
CDR3 protein: ASSLELVAAQLQGQF

V gene: TRBV6-1
D gene: NA
J gene: TRBJ1-5
CDR3 protein: ASSEGVGQPQH

V gene: TRBV10-3
D gene: TRBD2
J gene: TRBJ2-7
CDR3 protein: AISDSGRAGEQY

V gene: TRBV7-8
D gene: TRBD1
J gene: TRBJ2-7
CDR3 protein: ASSRTGASYEQY

V gene: TRBV9
D gene: TRBD1
J gene: TRBJ1-2
CDR3 protein: ASSASAGGRNYGYT

V gene: TRBV4-2
D gene: TRBD2
J gene: TRBJ2-3
CDR3 protein: ASSPVAGGPEYTDTQY

V gene: TRBV7-9
D gene: NA
J gene: TRBJ2-5
CDR3 protein: ASSLGGVGGQETQY

V gene: TRBV6-5
D gene: TRBD2
J gene: TRBJ2-1
CDR3 protein: ASTKGLAANEQF

V gene: TRBV28
D gene: NA
J gene: TRBJ2-7
CDR3 protein: ASSLGGTYEQY

V gene: TRBV5-1
D gene: NA
J gene: TRBJ2-1
CDR3 protein: ASSRDGDEQF

V gene: TRBV9
D gene: TRBD1
J gene: TRBJ1-2
CDR3 protein: ASSTGGVGYT

V gene: TRBV10-1
D gene: NA
J gene: TRBJ2-3
CDR3 protein: ASRRSSTDTQY

V gene: TRBV29-1
D gene: NA
J gene: TRBJ2-3
CDR3 protein: SVVSSTDTQY

V gene: TRBV6-6
D gene: NA
J gene: TRBJ2-5
CDR3 protein: ASSYLGIQETQY

V gene: TRBV10-1
D gene: TRBD2
J gene: TRBJ2-2
CDR3 protein: ASSESLAGTGELF

V gene: TRBV7-3
D gene: NA
J gene: TRBJ2-7
CDR3 protein: ASTPGGRHEQY

V gene: TRBV19
D gene: NA
J gene: TRBJ2-1
CDR3 protein: ASSIAGETTEQF

V gene: TRBV10-3
D gene: NA
J gene: TRBJ2-7
CDR3 protein: AITGQKTYEQY

V gene: TRBV7-8
D gene: TRBD2
J gene: TRBJ2-1
CDR3 protein: ASSSRLAANNEQF

V gene: TRBV29-1
D gene: NA
J gene: TRBJ1-1
CDR3 protein: SVAQGRGPNTEAF

V gene: TRBV19
D gene: TRBD2
J gene: TRBJ2-3
CDR3 protein: ASRLTGTRSVAQY

V gene: TRBV14
D gene: NA
J gene: TRBJ2-1
CDR3 protein: ASSWGLGSGNNEQF

V gene: TRBV29-1
D gene: NA
J gene: TRBJ2-2
CDR3 protein: SVVWASKPGELF

V gene: TRBV7-2
D gene: NA
J gene: TRBJ1-5
CDR3 protein: ASTDRAGGGQPQH

V gene: TRBV30
D gene: NA
J gene: TRBJ2-3
CDR3 protein: AWSTGGTDTQY

V gene: TRBV6-6
D gene: TRBD1
J gene: TRBJ2-7
CDR3 protein: ASSKPTGATEQY

V gene: TRBV6-6
D gene: TRBD1
J gene: TRBJ1-5
CDR3 protein: ASRPGQEFFQPQH

V gene: TRBV18
D gene: TRBD1
J gene: TRBJ2-2
CDR3 protein: ASSGDSATGELF

V gene: TRBV6-1
D gene: NA
J gene: TRBJ2-5
CDR3 protein: ASSEGNSRETQY

V gene: TRBV6-1
D gene: NA
J gene: TRBJ2-1
CDR3 protein: ASSYDAAHYNEQF

V gene: TRBV7-2
D gene: NA
J gene: TRBJ1-2
CDR3 protein: ASSLVVGAPYT

V gene: TRBV11-2
D gene: NA
J gene: TRBJ1-1
CDR3 protein: ASSLPGEAF

V gene: TRBV11-2
D gene: NA
J gene: TRBJ2-6
CDR3 protein: ASMGPGANVLT

V gene: TRBV11-2
D gene: NA
J gene: TRBJ2-5
CDR3 protein: ASSFWAQETQY

V gene: TRBV6-1
D gene: NA
J gene: TRBJ2-3
CDR3 protein: ASRRSGVSVDTQY

V gene: TRBV7-8
D gene: NA
J gene: TRBJ2-1
CDR3 protein: ASSSTRYNEQF